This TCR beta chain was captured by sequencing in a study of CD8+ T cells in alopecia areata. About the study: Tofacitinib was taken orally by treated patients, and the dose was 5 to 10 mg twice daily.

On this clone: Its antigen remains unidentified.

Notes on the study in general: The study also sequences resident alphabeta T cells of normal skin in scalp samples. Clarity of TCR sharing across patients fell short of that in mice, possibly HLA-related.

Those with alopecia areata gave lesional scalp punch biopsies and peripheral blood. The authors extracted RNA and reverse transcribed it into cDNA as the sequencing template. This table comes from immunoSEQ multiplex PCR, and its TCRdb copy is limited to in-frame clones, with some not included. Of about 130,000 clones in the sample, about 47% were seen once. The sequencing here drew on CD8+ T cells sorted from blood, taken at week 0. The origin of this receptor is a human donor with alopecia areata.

The DNA for the CDR3 is TGCAGCGTCAACGGAGCCACCGGGGAGCTGTTTTTT. Translated, it gives CSVNGATGELFF. V usage is TRBV29-1 and J usage is TRBJ2-2; D is unclear. V was pared by 6 bases and J by 4 bases, with 9 bases between. The CDR3 runs to 12 residues. Germline assignment: CDR1 SQVTM and CDR2 ANQGSEA.